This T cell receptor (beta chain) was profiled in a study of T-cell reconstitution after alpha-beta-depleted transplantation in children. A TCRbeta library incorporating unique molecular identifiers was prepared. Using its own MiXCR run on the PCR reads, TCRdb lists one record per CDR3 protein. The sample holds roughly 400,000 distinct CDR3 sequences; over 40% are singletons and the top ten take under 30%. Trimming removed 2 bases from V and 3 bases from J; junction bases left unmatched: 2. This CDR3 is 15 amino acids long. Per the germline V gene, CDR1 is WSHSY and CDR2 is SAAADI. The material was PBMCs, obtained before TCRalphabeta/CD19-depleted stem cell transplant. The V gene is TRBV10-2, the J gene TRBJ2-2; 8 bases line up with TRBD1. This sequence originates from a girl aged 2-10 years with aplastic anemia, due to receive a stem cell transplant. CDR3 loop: CASSERQGYTGELFF. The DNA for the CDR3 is TGCGCCAGCAGTGAGAGACAGGGGTACACCGGGGAGCTGTTTTTT.